Following are 18 T cell receptor beta chains from one sample sequenced in a study of T cells after somatic rescue of genetic block (dated by TCRdb to the early 2020s). Libraries were built with the immunoSEQ multiplex PCR assay. TCRdb stores this immuneACCESS table with in-frame sequences only. Part of the clones is absent; in the studies checked, under half of the shortfall reflects unresolved V genes, and no reason is known for the rest. The sample records about 67,000 clones, 92% of which are singletons. The ten largest clones capture 2.5% to 3.5% of the sample. Sequences were obtained from peripheral blood mononuclear cells (PBMCs). The receptors here all came from a man aged 35-49 years.

The chain combines TRBV2 with TRBJ2-3; the D gene is possibly TRBD2 (5 bases). The CDR3 runs to 15 residues. V lost 7 bases and J lost 0, with 14 bases in between. Germline-derived CDR1 and CDR2 are SNHLY and FYNNEI. CDR3 region: CASKGISVSTDTQYF. The CDR3 nucleotides read TGTGCCAGCAAAGGGATTAGCGTTAGCACAGATACGCAGTATTTT.

The V and J genes are TRBV2 and TRBJ1-4, with TRBD1 as a possible D gene (5 bases). From germline, CDR1 is SNHLY and CDR2 FYNNEI. This CDR3 has 15 residues. Trimming pared 6 bases from V and 7 bases from J, leaving 18 bases between. CDR3 residues: CASRRSQESLEKLFF. The CDR3, as DNA: TGTGCCAGCAGGAGATCACAGGAGAGTCTTGAAAAACTGTTTTTT. Filled out from reference TRBV2 and TRBJ1-4, the complete variable domain reads EPEVTQTPSHQVTQMGQEVILRCVPISNHLYFYWYRQILGQKVEFLVSFYNNEISEKSEIFDDQFSVERPDGSNFTLKIRSTKLEDSAMYFCASRRSQESLEKLFFGSGTQLSVL.

V usage is TRBV21-1 and J usage is TRBJ1-3. TRBV21-1 is marked as a pseudogene. The CDR3 sequence is 13 residues long. As DNA, the CDR3 is TGTGCCATCACCCGGGAGGTCGGAAACACCATATATTTT. Its protein is CAITREVGNTIYF.

V and J are TRBV6-1 and TRBJ1-5; the D is unclear. The germline gives CDR1 MNHNS, CDR2 SASEGT. Between the trimmed V and J ends, which lost 7 bases and 4 bases, there was a span of 8 bases. The CDR3 spans 12 residues. The CDR3 DNA is TGTGCCAGCAAGTCGGGGAATCAGCCCCAGCATTTT. Translation: CASKSGNQPQHF.

Remarks on this clone: Different DNA sequences within this sample yield the same CDR3. The chain recombines TRBV18 with TRBJ1-1; D is unclear. The CDR3 covers 13 residues. CDR1 and CDR2 from the germline V gene are KGHSH and LQKENI. Trimming took off 2 bases at V and 3 bases at J, with 7 bases between the two ends. CDR3 sequence (DNA): TGTGCCAGCTCACCAGGAGGAGACACTGAAGCTTTCTTT. Its translation is CASSPGGDTEAFF.

This clone was seen just once. V usage is TRBV19 and J usage is TRBJ1-4; the D is unclear. This CDR3 contains 14 residues. The V end was cut by 4 bases, the J end by 6 bases, with 12 bases between. CDR1 and CDR2 from the germline V gene are LNHDA and SQIVND (reference sequence). This CDR3 is CASSTSVTYEKLFF. For the CDR3, the DNA is TGTGCCAGTAGTACCAGCGTGACGTATGAAAAACTGTTTTTT.

The chain combines TRBV5-1 with TRBJ2-7; D is perhaps TRBD1 or TRBD2 (7 bases each). Per the germline V gene, CDR1 is SGHRS and CDR2 is YFSETQ. CDR3 length: 14 residues. The V end was cut by 4 bases, the J end by 0 bases, with 11 bases between. The CDR3 loop reads CASSQGGNSYEQYF. The CDR3 region has the DNA TGCGCCAGCAGCCAGGGGGGGAACTCCTACGAGCAGTACTTC. Full variable domain (missing parts from reference TRBV5-1 and TRBJ2-7): KAGVTQTPRYLIKTRGQQVTLSCSPISGHRSVSWYQQTPGQGLQFLFEYFSETQRNKGNFPGRFSGRQFSNSRSEMNVSTLELGDSALYLCASSQGGNSYEQYFGPGTRLTVT.

This clone was recorded once. The chain combines TRBV25-1 with TRBJ1-5, with unresolved D. The CDR3 loop spans 14 amino acids. The germline V gene has CDR1 MGHDK and CDR2 SYGVNS. V was trimmed by 3 bases and J by 4 bases, leaving 10 bases between them. As DNA, the CDR3 is TGTGCCAGCAGTGATGAGGGATTGAATCAGCCCCAGCATTTT. Translation: CASSDEGLNQPQHF.

V gene TRBV27 combines with J gene TRBJ2-1; 7 bases map to TRBD2. This CDR3 region has 16 residues. With V trimmed by 5 bases and J by 6 bases, 13 bases remained unmatched. Germline V gene sequence: CDR1 MNHEY, CDR2 SMNVEV (reference sequence). The CDR3 region has the DNA TGTGCCAGCAGTCATACCGGGACTACTCCAGCCAATGAGCAGTTCTTC. Protein product: CASSHTGTTPANEQFF.

This chain uses TRBV5-4 with TRBJ2-5, with 8 bases identical to TRBD1. This CDR3 has 15 residues. V lost 2 bases to trimming and J lost 5 bases; unmatched junction nucleotides: 8. The germline gives CDR1 SGHNT, CDR2 YYREEE (reference sequence). DNA of the CDR3: TGTGCCAGCAGCTTTCAAGCAGGGGGCAGGGAGACCCAGTACTTC. It codes for CASSFQAGGRETQYF.

This chain connects TRBV19 to TRBJ1-3; D may be TRBD1 (5 bases). Germline-derived CDR1 and CDR2 are LNHDA and SQIVND (reference sequence). The V end was cut by 3 bases, the J end by 0 bases, with 12 bases between. The CDR3 covers 16 residues. The CDR3 reads CASSIVTGGSGNTIYF. The CDR3 nucleotides are TGTGCCAGTAGTATCGTCACAGGCGGCTCTGGAAACACCATATATTTT.

J is TRBJ1-6 and V is TRBV5-4, with D possibly being TRBD1 (5 bases). The V gene lost 0 bases and the J gene lost 5 bases, with 9 bases spanning the gap. This CDR3 comprises 15 residues. Germline loops: CDR1 SGHNT, CDR2 YYREEE (reference sequence). In DNA, the CDR3 is TGTGCCAGCAGCTTGGCAGGGAGCAATAATTCACCCCTCCACTTT. It specifies CASSLAGSNNSPLHF.

This sequence joins TRBV28 and TRBJ1-2, with a possible D match to TRBD1 (5 bases). Germline CDR1 MDHEN, CDR2 SYDVKM. The CDR3 runs 14 residues. V was trimmed by 8 bases and J by 1 base, leaving 14 bases between them. The CDR3 DNA sequence: TGTGCCAGCCAACGGTGGGGGGTTAACTATGGCTACACCTTC. Encoded protein: CASQRWGVNYGYTF.

This chain uses TRBV28 with TRBJ2-5, with D possibly matching TRBD1 (5 bases). Germline lookup yields CDR1 MDHEN and CDR2 SYDVKM. V lost 5 bases to trimming and J lost 5 bases, with 15 bases between them. The CDR3 runs 14 residues. CDR3 in DNA: TGTGCCAGCAGTCTCCTGGGGCGTGGGGAGACCCAGTACTTC. Protein product: CASSLLGRGETQYF. Full variable domain (outside the CDR3, taken from reference TRBV28 and TRBJ2-5): DVKVTQSSRYLVKRTGEKVFLECVQDMDHENMFWYRQDPGLGLRLIYFSYDVKMKEKGDIPEGYSVSREKKERFSLILESASTNQTSMYLCASSLLGRGETQYFGPGTRLLVL.

The V and J genes are TRBV10-1 and TRBJ2-5, with TRBD2 matching over 8 bases. The CDR3 has 17 amino acids. Per germline, CDR1 WNHNN and CDR2 SYGVQD (reference sequence). V shed 0 bases, J shed 1 base, and the junction held 7 bases outside the gene matches. CDR3 sequence reads: CASSESWRGAFQETQYF. The CDR3, as DNA: TGCGCCAGCAGTGAGTCGTGGCGGGGGGCTTTCCAAGAGACCCAGTACTTC.

The chain recombines TRBV18 with TRBJ1-1; 7 positions agree with TRBD1. CDR3 length equals 15 residues. Germline values: CDR1 KGHSH, CDR2 LQKENI. J lost 1 base, V lost 3 bases, and 5 bases had no gene match. The CDR3 DNA reads as TGTGCCAGCTCACCTAGGACAGGCGAGAACACTGAAGCTTTCTTT. Protein product: CASSPRTGENTEAFF.

The chain employs TRBV7-9 and TRBJ2-1; TRBD2 is a possible D gene (6 bases). The CDR3 runs 17 residues. The germline gives CDR1 SEHNR, CDR2 FQNEAQ (reference sequence). Trimming removed 5 bases at V and 0 bases at J, with 17 bases between. The CDR3 nucleotides read TGTGCCAGCAGCCCAACGCTCGGGGGTAGCTCCTACAATGAGCAGTTCTTC. It is translated as CASSPTLGGSSYNEQFF.

This chain links TRBV5-1 with TRBJ2-3, with 11 nucleotides matching TRBD2. CDR1 and CDR2 (germline): SGHRS, YFSETQ. The junction had 10 bases not matched to a gene; V was cut back by 4 bases and J by 6 bases. The length of the CDR3 is 16 residues. The chain's CDR3 is CASSTDSGGAGDTQYF. In nucleotides, the CDR3 is TGCGCCAGCAGCACCGATAGCGGGGGGGCGGGCGATACGCAGTATTTT.